This T cell receptor (beta chain) came from a study of blood T cell repertoires in COVID-19. Clones were sequenced by immunoSEQ multiplex PCR, and TCRdb holds only the in-frame ones, with some missing. The sample yields a few hundred thousand clones, around four fifths seen once. Trimming stripped 6 bases from V and 2 bases from J, with 16 bases between. CDR3 length: 15 amino acids. CDR1 and CDR2 from the germline V gene are MGHRA and YSYEKL. Material for sequencing was peripheral blood. The clonotype originates from a young man who had recovered from COVID-19. The J gene is TRBJ2-5, the V gene TRBV4-1; tentatively, D is TRBD2 (5 bases). The chain's CDR3 is CASSLEVGDQETQYF. In nucleotides, the CDR3 is TGCGCCAGCAGTCTAGAGGTCGGGGATCAAGAGACCCAGTACTTC.